Following are 27 T cell receptor beta chains from one sample sequenced in a study of blood T cells in healthy people across ages. Then a second PCR, running roughly 7 to 11 cycles, was carried out with a sample-barcoded 5' primer and a J-beta primer mix. One entry per CDR3 protein, called by TCRdb with MiXCR from the 5' RACE reads. The data show 850,000 to 950,000 distinct CDR3 sequences, under 30% seen once. Material for sequencing was blood. These receptors all come from a woman older than 75 in good health.

A note on this clonotype: A read error may be the cause here, since a much bigger clone is one base away. J is TRBJ2-5 and V is TRBV2, with D hard to call. Trimming took off 4 bases at V and 5 bases at J, with 5 bases between the two ends. Germline V gene sequence: CDR1 SNHLY, CDR2 FYNNEI. This CDR3 has 11 residues. The DNA for the CDR3 is TGTGCCAGCAGTGCCCCTGAGACCCAGTACTTC. Translated, it gives CASSAPETQYF.

Only a few counts were recorded for this clonotype. The chain recombines TRBV6-1 with TRBJ2-3, with TRBD1 matching 11 bases. The CDR3 loop spans 14 amino acids. Germline CDR1 is MNHNS and CDR2 is SASEGT. V was clipped by 4 bases and J by 7 bases; unmatched bases: 4. CDR3 region: CASSGGQGENTQYF. DNA of the CDR3: TGTGCCAGCAGTGGGGGACAGGGGGAAAATACGCAGTATTTT.

This clonotype was detected ten times or more. J is TRBJ2-5 and V is TRBV3-1; no clear D. Germline CDR1 is LGHDT and CDR2 is YNNKEL (reference sequence). This CDR3 is 12 amino acids long. V dropped 3 bases and J dropped 7 bases, with 9 bases sitting between them. Written as DNA, the CDR3 is TGTGCCAGCAGCCACTTATCCAGGACCCAGTACTTC. Protein sequence: CASSHLSRTQYF.

With regard to this clonotype: This may stem from a read error, because a much larger clone lies one nucleotide away. This chain connects TRBV7-2 to TRBJ2-1, with a tentative D call TRBD2 (5 bases). V was trimmed by 7 bases and J by 9 bases, leaving 16 bases between them. CDR3 length equals 13 residues. CDR1 is SGHTA, CDR2 FQGNSA, per germline. The CDR3 reads CASNQRGIGEQFF. CDR3 in DNA: TGTGCCAGCAACCAAAGAGGGATTGGTGAGCAGTTCTTC.

This clonotype turned up a few times. Given a much more abundant clone one base away, this may be a read error. The chain couples TRBV4-3 to TRBJ2-5; 11 bases match TRBD2. J was trimmed by 11 bases and V by 4 bases; bases with no gene match: 15. Germline V gene data show CDR1 as LGHNA and CDR2 as YSLEER. The CDR3 spans 16 residues. Here the CDR3 DNA reads TGCGCCAGCAGCCCAGAAGGACTAGCGGGCCTCGATGAGCAGTACTTC. Protein sequence: CASSPEGLAGLDEQYF.

Comments on this clonotype: A much more abundant neighbour one base away suggests this may be a read error. The chain is built from TRBV6-2 or TRBV6-3 and TRBJ2-1; the D gene could be TRBD1 or TRBD2 (5 bases each). The CDR3 loop spans 15 amino acids. Per germline, CDR1 MNHEY and CDR2 SVGEGT. CDR3 DNA: TGTGCCCGCAGTTTGCAGGGAGCTCCCTACAATGAGCAGTTCTTC. It is translated as CARSLQGAPYNEQFF.

The chain joins TRBV27 to TRBJ2-6, with a possible D match to TRBD1 (5 bases). The CDR3 is made up of 16 amino acids. V lost 8 bases and J lost 0, with 14 bases in between. CDR1 is MNHEY and CDR2 is SMNVEV in the germline V gene (reference sequence). In DNA, the CDR3 is TGTGCCAGCCCTGACAGAAAGTTCTCTGGGGCCAACGTCCTGACTTTC. It encodes CASPDRKFSGANVLTF.

This clonotype showed up many times. The V gene is TRBV12-3 or TRBV12-4, the J gene TRBJ2-1; TRBD1 matches at 10 bases. V was clipped by 6 bases and J by 4 bases; unmatched bases: 9. The CDR3 extends over 16 amino acids. Written as DNA, the CDR3 is TGTGCCAGCAGACTCACCGGGACAGGGGTATACAATGAGCAGTTCTTC. This encodes CASRLTGTGVYNEQFF.

This clonotype was seen many times. The J gene is TRBJ2-7, the V gene TRBV6-5, with 7 bases aligning to TRBD2. Trimming cost V 8 bases and J 7 bases; bases outside gene matches: 11. The CDR3 is 13 amino acids. CDR1 is MNHEY, CDR2 SVGAGI, per germline. This CDR3 is CASRGEGRREQYF. The CDR3 nucleotides read TGTGCCAGCCGCGGGGAGGGGCGAAGGGAGCAGTACTTC.

This clonotype was found many times. V usage is TRBV2 and J usage is TRBJ1-2; D possibly corresponds to TRBD1 (6 bases). V was cut by 6 bases and J by 2 bases, with 16 bases left in between. The CDR3 has 15 amino acids. Germline CDR1 and CDR2: SNHLY and FYNNEI. The CDR3 protein is CASREQGMGNYGYTF. The CDR3 nucleotides are TGTGCCAGCAGAGAACAGGGAATGGGGAACTATGGCTACACCTTC.

This clonotype was recorded at least ten times. The J gene is TRBJ2-6, the V gene TRBV24-1; possible D gene TRBD2, 6 bases. The germline V gene has CDR1 KGHDR and CDR2 SFDVKD. The ends were cut back, 4 bases at V and 3 bases at J, with 12 bases in the middle. The CDR3 spans 16 residues. The chain's CDR3 is CATSDPTSRGANVLTF. For the CDR3, the DNA is TGTGCCACCAGTGACCCCACTAGCCGTGGGGCCAACGTCCTGACTTTC.

The chain couples TRBV3-1 to TRBJ2-2; 9 nucleotides line up with TRBD1. This CDR3 is built from 17 residues. CDR1 is LGHDT, CDR2 YNNKEL, per germline (reference sequence). After removal of 4 bases from V and 2 bases from J, the junction contained 8 bases not matched to a gene. CDR3 region: CASSRDREVGNTGELFF. The DNA for the CDR3 is TGTGCCAGCAGCCGGGACAGGGAGGTCGGTAACACCGGGGAGCTGTTTTTT.

The chain employs TRBV20-1 and TRBJ2-1, with 8 bases fitting TRBD1. This CDR3 comprises 14 residues. J lost 5 bases, V lost 2 bases, and 5 bases had no gene match. The V gene's germline CDR1 is DFQATT and CDR2 SNEGSKA (reference sequence). The CDR3 sequence is CSARPGQANNEQFF. The CDR3 coding sequence is TGCAGTGCTAGACCGGGACAGGCAAACAATGAGCAGTTCTTC.

CDR3 sequence (DNA): TGTGCCAGCAGTGCGGCCTTGTGGAGCGGGGGAAGCTCCTACAATGAGCAGTACTTC. It codes for CASSAALWSGGSSYNEQYF. The V call is TRBV27, the J call TRBJ2-1; 8 bases fit TRBD2. The assigned J gene may be wrong: the sequence end matches TRBJ2-7 better. The CDR3 is 19 amino acids. Germline V gives CDR1 MNHEY, CDR2 SMNVEV (reference sequence).

This clonotype has ten or more counts. This chain joins TRBV6-6 and TRBJ1-1; D unclear. Trimming took 0 bases from V and 0 from J, leaving 8 bases between them. CDR1 is MNHNY, CDR2 SVGAGI, per germline (reference sequence). The length of the CDR3 is 15 residues. The chain's CDR3 is CASSYSRSMNTEAFF. CDR3 nucleotide sequence: TGTGCCAGCAGTTACTCACGCAGTATGAACACTGAAGCTTTCTTT.

The chain couples TRBV20-1 to TRBJ2-3, with D hard to call. Germline CDR1 DFQATT, CDR2 SNEGSKA (reference sequence). Trimming stripped 6 bases from V and 9 bases from J, with 13 bases between. This CDR3 spans 11 amino acids. CDR3 amino acids: CSARWGPTQYF. The DNA of the CDR3 is TGCAGTGCCCGCTGGGGTCCAACGCAGTATTTT.

This clonotype was picked up many times. V and J are TRBV6-5 and TRBJ2-1; 7 bases are a match to TRBD2. CDR3 length: 15 amino acids. Germline values: CDR1 MNHEY, CDR2 SVGAGI. The trim removed 6 bases at V and 4 bases at J, leaving 9 bases unmatched. In DNA, the CDR3 is TGTGCCAGCAGAGCCGGGGGGACCCTATACAATGAGCAGTTCTTC. It encodes CASRAGGTLYNEQFF.

This clonotype was observed at least ten times. The chain employs TRBV28 and TRBJ2-3, with D perhaps TRBD2 (5 bases). CDR1 and CDR2 (germline): MDHEN, SYDVKM. The CDR3 totals 14 residues. Trimming left V 1 base short and J 11 bases short, with 16 bases between. CDR3 DNA: TGTGCCAGCAGTTTATACGGGGTCCTAGGCGGGCAGTATTTT. Translating gives CASSLYGVLGGQYF. Looking up the rest from reference TRBV28 and TRBJ2-3 gives the full variable domain: DVKVTQSSRYLVKRTGEKVFLECVQDMDHENMFWYRQDPGLGLRLIYFSYDVKMKEKGDIPEGYSVSREKKERFSLILESASTNQTSMYLCASSLYGVLGGQYFGPGTRLTVL.

This sequence joins TRBV10-2 and TRBJ2-7; D is perhaps TRBD1 (5 bases). Per germline, CDR1 WSHSY and CDR2 SAAADI. CDR3 length equals 14 residues. V was pared by 7 bases and J by 1 base, with 14 bases between. As DNA, the CDR3 is TGCGCCAGCATGTTGACAGTTCCTTCCTACGAGCAGTACTTC. As protein: CASMLTVPSYEQYF.

The table lists this clonotype with many counts. The J gene is TRBJ1-2, the V gene TRBV6-6; 8 nucleotides align to TRBD1. The CDR3 is 13 residues long. From germline, CDR1 is MNHNY and CDR2 SVGAGI (reference sequence). The V segment lost 6 bases and the J segment 5 bases; nucleotides outside the gene matches: 5. The CDR3 loop is CASSHGQGYGYTF. The CDR3 DNA sequence: TGTGCCAGCAGCCATGGACAGGGATATGGCTACACCTTC.

This clonotype was counted between two and nine times. With a much larger clone just one base away, this may be a read error. V is TRBV4-2 and J is TRBJ2-5; D is unclear. This CDR3 contains 14 residues. Trimming pared 2 bases from V and 13 bases from J, leaving 20 bases between. The germline gives CDR1 LGHNA, CDR2 YNFKEQ. CDR3 DNA: TGTGCCAGCAGCCAAAGGGAAGGCAAAAACATTCGGTACTTC. It encodes CASSQREGKNIRYF.

This clonotype was detected a few times. Germline is not matched at one junction end, which may reflect a read error. CDR3 in DNA: TGTGCCAGCAGTTACAGACTTCTGGGAGTAGATGCGCAGTATTTT. As protein: CASSYRLLGVDAQYF. The gene calls are TRBV12-3 or TRBV12-4 and TRBJ2-3; tentative D call: TRBD2 (5 bases). The CDR3 runs to 15 residues.

This clonotype has a count of ten or more. The V and J genes are TRBV2 and TRBJ1-5; no definite D call. The V end was cut by 11 bases, the J end by 2 bases, with 10 bases between. The CDR3 extends over 12 amino acids. Germline CDR1 reads SNHLY; CDR2 reads FYNNEI. Here the CDR3 DNA reads TGTGCCTCCACGCGGGGCAATCAGCCCCAGCATTTT. Translating it yields CASTRGNQPQHF.

This clonotype was counted at least ten times. The J gene is TRBJ2-5, the V gene TRBV3-1, with no clear D. The CDR3 runs to 10 residues. Trimming stripped 7 bases from V and 2 bases from J, with 2 bases between. Germline V gene data show CDR1 as LGHDT and CDR2 as YNNKEL (reference sequence). CDR3 DNA sequence: TGTGCCAGCATACAAGAGACCCAGTACTTC. Its protein is CASIQETQYF.

This clonotype was seen only once. The DNA of the CDR3 is TGTGCCAGCAGTCCGTTAGGGCCCCACGAGCAGTACTTC. This translates into CASSPLGPHEQYF. V and J are TRBV7-2 and TRBJ2-7; D is undetermined. CDR3 length: 13 amino acids. V was trimmed by 6 bases and J by 5 bases, leaving 14 bases between them. Germline V lookup: CDR1 SGHTA, CDR2 FQGNSA.

This clonotype was counted many times. The J gene is TRBJ2-7, the V gene TRBV27; 12 bases are shared with TRBD2. Per germline, CDR1 MNHEY and CDR2 SMNVEV (reference sequence). The trim removed 3 bases at V and 0 bases at J, leaving 6 bases unmatched. The CDR3 runs to 17 residues. CDR3 nucleotide sequence: TGTGCCAGCAGTTTCTCTAGCGGGGGGGCTACCTCCTACGAGCAGTACTTC. Amino acids: CASSFSSGGATSYEQYF.

For this clonotype: A read error may produce the germline difference seen at one junction end. J is TRBJ1-2 and V is TRBV5-5; 9 bases are a match to TRBD1. Germline V gene lookup returns CDR1 SGHKS and CDR2 YYEKEE (reference sequence). This CDR3 spans 14 amino acids. The CDR3 nucleotides are TGTACCAGCAGCTTGGGACAGGGAGGTTATGGCTACACCTTC. It specifies CTSSLGQGGYGYTF.